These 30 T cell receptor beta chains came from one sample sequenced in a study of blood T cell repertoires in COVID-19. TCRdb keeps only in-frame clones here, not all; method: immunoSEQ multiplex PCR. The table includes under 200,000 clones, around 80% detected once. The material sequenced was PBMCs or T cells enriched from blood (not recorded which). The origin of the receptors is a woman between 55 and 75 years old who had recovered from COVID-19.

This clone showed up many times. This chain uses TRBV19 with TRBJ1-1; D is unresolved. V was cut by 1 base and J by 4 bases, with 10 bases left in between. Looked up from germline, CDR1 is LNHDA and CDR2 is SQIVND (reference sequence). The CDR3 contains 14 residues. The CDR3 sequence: CASSIGEMGTEAFF. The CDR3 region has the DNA TGTGCCAGTAGTATAGGGGAGATGGGCACTGAAGCTTTCTTT.

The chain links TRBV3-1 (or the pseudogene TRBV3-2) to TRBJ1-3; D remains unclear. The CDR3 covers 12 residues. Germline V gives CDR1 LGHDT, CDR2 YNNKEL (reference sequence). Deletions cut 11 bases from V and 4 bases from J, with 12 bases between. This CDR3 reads CACGSKGNTIYF. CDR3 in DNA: TGTGCCTGCGGGAGCAAAGGAAACACCATATATTTT.

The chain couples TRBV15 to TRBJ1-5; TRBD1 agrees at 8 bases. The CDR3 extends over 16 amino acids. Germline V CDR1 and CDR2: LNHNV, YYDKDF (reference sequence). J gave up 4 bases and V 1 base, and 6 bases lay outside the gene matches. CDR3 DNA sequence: TGTGCCACCAGCAGAGTTGTAGGGACAGGTAATCAGCCCCAGCATTTT. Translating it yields CATSRVVGTGNQPQHF.

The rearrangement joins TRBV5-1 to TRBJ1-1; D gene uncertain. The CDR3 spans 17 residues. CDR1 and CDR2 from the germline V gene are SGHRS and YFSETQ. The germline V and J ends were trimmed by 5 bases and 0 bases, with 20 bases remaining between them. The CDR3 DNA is TGCGCCAGCAGAAACCAAGTGGGCGCCAACATGAACACTGAAGCTTTCTTT. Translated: CASRNQVGANMNTEAFF.

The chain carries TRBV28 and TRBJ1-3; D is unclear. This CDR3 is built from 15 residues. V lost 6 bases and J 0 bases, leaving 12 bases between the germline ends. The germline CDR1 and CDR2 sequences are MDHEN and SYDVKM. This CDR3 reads CASSPHGLSGNTIYF. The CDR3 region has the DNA TGTGCCAGCAGCCCCCATGGGCTCTCTGGAAACACCATATATTTT.

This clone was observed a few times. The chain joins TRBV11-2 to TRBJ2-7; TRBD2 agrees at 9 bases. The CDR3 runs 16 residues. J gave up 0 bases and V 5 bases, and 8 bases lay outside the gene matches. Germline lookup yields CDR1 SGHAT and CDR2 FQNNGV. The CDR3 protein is CASSTLAGAHSYEQYF. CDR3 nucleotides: TGTGCCAGCAGCACCTTAGCGGGAGCGCACTCCTACGAGCAGTACTTC.

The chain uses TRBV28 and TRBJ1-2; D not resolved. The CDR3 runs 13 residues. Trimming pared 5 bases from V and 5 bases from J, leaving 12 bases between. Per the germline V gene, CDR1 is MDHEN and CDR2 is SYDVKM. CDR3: CASSETSRYGYTF. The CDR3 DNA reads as TGTGCCAGCAGTGAGACTTCTCGGTATGGCTACACCTTC.

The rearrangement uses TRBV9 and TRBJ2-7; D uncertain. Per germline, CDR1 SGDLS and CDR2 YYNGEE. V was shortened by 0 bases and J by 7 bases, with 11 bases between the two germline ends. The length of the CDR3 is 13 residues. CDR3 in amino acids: CASSVGSSSEQYF. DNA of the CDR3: TGTGCCAGCAGCGTAGGTAGCTCCAGTGAGCAGTACTTC.

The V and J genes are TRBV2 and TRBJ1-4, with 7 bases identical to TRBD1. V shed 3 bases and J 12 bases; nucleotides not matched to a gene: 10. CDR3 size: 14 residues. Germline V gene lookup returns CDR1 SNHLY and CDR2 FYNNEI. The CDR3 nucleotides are TGTGCCAGCAGTGATTCCAACAGGGGAGTGGAACTGTTTTTT. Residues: CASSDSNRGVELFF.

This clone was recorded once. CDR3: CASSVGIRPEAFF. CDR3 DNA: TGTGCCAGCAGTGTCGGGATCCGACCTGAAGCTTTCTTT. The V gene is TRBV12-3 or TRBV12-4, the J gene TRBJ1-1; no reliable D call. Trimming pared 5 bases from V and 6 bases from J, leaving 13 bases between. The length of the CDR3 is 13 residues.

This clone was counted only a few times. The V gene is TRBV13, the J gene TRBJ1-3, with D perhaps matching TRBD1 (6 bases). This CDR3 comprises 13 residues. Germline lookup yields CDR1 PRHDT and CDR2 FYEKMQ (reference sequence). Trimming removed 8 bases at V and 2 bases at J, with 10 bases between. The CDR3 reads CASQGNPGNTIYF. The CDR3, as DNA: TGTGCCAGCCAGGGGAACCCTGGAAACACCATATATTTT.

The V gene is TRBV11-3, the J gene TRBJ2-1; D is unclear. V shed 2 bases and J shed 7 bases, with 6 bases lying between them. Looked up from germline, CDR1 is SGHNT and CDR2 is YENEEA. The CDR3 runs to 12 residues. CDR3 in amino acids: CASSLRENEQFF. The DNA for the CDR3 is TGTGCCAGCAGCTTACGAGAGAATGAGCAGTTCTTC.

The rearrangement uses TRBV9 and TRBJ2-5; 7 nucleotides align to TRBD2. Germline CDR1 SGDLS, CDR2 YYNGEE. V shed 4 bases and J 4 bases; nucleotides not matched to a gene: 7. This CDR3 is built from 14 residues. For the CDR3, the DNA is TGTGCCAGCAGCCCCCGGACTAGGAGAGAGACCCAGTACTTC. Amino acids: CASSPRTRRETQYF.

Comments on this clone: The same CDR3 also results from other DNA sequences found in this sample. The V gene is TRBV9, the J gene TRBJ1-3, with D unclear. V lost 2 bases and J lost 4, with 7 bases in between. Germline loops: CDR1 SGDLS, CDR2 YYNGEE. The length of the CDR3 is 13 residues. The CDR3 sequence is CASSVEGGNTIYF. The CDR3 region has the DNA TGTGCCAGCAGCGTCGAGGGAGGAAACACCATATATTTT.

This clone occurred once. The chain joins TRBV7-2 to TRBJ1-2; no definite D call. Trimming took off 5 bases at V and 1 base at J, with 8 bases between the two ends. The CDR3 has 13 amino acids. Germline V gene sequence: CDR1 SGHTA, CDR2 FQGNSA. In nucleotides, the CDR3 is TGTGCCAGCAGCGGCAGGTTTAACTATGGCTACACCTTC. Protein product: CASSGRFNYGYTF. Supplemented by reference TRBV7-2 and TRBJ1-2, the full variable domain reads GAGVSQSPSNKVTEKGKDVELRCDPISGHTALYWYRQSLGQGLEFLIYFQGNSAPDKSGLPSDRFSAERTGGSVSTLTIQRTQQEDSAVYLCASSGRFNYGYTFGSGTRLTVV.

The CDR3: CATSLRRQTYGYTF. The CDR3 DNA reads as TGTGCCACCAGCTTGAGGAGACAGACTTATGGCTACACCTTC. This rearrangement joins TRBV15 to TRBJ1-2, with D perhaps matching TRBD1 (5 bases). Germline CDR1 is LNHNV and CDR2 is YYDKDF (reference sequence). CDR3 length: 14 amino acids. Between the trimmed V and J ends, which lost 5 bases and 5 bases, there was a span of 15 bases.

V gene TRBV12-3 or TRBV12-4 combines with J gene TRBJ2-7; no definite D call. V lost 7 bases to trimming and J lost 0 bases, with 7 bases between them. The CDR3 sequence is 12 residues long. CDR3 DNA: TGTGCCAGCATGAGGAGCTCCTACGAGCAGTACTTC. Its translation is CASMRSSYEQYF.

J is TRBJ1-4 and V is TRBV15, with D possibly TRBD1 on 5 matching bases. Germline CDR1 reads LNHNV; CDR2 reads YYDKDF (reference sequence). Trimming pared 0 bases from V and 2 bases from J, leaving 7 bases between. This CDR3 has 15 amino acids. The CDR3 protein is CATSRDQGTNEKLFF. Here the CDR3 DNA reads TGTGCCACCAGCAGAGATCAGGGCACTAATGAAAAACTGTTTTTT.

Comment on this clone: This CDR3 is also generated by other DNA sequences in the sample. Written as DNA, the CDR3 is TGTGCCAGCAGTGGAAGGGGGAATAATTCACCCCTCCACTTT. Translation gives CASSGRGNNSPLHF. The V and J genes are TRBV2 and TRBJ1-6; D is possibly TRBD1 (6 bases). The germline V gene has CDR1 SNHLY and CDR2 FYNNEI. V lost 4 bases and J 5 bases, leaving 9 bases between the germline ends. The CDR3 is made up of 14 amino acids.

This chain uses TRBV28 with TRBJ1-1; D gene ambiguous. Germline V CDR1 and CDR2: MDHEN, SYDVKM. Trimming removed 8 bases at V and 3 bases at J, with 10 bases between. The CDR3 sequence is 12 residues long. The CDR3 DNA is TGTGCCAGCTGCGGGTGGGACACTGAAGCTTTCTTT. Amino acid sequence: CASCGWDTEAFF. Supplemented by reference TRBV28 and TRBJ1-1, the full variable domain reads DVKVTQSSRYLVKRTGEKVFLECVQDMDHENMFWYRQDPGLGLRLIYFSYDVKMKEKGDIPEGYSVSREKKERFSLILESASTNQTSMYLCASCGWDTEAFFGQGTRLTVV.

CDR3 nucleotides: TGTGCCAGTAGTATTATTGGGGCCCGGAACTATGGCTACACCTTC. Residues: CASSIIGARNYGYTF. The V call is TRBV19, the J call TRBJ1-2; D is perhaps TRBD1 (5 bases). The V end was cut by 3 bases, the J end by 2 bases, with 13 bases between. CDR3 length: 15 residues. Per the germline V gene, CDR1 is LNHDA and CDR2 is SQIVND (reference sequence).

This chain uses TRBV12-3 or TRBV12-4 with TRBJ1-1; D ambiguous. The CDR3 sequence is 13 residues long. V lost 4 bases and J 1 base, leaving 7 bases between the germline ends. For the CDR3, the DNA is TGTGCCAGCAGTTCCCAGTGGAACACTGAAGCTTTCTTT. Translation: CASSSQWNTEAFF.

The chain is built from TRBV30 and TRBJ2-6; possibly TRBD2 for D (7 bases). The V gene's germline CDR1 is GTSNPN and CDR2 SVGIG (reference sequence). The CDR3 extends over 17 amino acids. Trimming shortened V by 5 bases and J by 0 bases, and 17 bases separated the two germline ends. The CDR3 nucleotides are TGTGCCTGGGACCGTTTGGGGGGGCACTCTGGGGCCAACGTCCTGACTTTC. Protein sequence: CAWDRLGGHSGANVLTF.

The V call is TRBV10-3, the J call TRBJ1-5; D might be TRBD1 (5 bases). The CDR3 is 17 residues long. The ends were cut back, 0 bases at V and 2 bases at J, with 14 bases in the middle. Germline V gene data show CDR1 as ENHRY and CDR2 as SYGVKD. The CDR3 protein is CAISESSGRDGNQPQHF. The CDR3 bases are TGTGCCATCAGTGAGTCATCAGGGAGGGATGGCAATCAGCCCCAGCATTTT.

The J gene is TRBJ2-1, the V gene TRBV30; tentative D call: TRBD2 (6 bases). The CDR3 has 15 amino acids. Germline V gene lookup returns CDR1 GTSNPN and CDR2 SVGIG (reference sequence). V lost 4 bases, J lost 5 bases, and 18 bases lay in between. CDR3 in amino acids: CAWKEQVSGDNEQFF. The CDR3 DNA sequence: TGTGCCTGGAAAGAACAGGTATCGGGGGACAATGAGCAGTTCTTC.

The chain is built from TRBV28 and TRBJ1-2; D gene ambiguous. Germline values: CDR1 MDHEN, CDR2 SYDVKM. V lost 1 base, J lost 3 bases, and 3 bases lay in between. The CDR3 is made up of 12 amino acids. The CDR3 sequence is CASSLSDYGYTF. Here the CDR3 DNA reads TGTGCCAGCAGTTTATCAGACTATGGCTACACCTTC.

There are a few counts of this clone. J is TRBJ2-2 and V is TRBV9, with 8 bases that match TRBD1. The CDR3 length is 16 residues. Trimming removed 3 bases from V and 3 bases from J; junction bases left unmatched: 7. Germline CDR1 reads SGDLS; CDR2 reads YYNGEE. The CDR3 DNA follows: TGTGCCAGCAGCGCCAGACAGGGGTGGGACACCGGGGAGCTGTTTTTT. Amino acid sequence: CASSARQGWDTGELFF.

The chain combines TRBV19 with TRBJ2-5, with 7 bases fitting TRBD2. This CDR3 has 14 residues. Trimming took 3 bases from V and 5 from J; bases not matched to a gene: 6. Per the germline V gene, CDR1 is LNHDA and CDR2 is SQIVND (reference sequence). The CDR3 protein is CASSMSGAPETQYF. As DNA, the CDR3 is TGTGCCAGTAGTATGAGCGGGGCCCCGGAGACCCAGTACTTC.

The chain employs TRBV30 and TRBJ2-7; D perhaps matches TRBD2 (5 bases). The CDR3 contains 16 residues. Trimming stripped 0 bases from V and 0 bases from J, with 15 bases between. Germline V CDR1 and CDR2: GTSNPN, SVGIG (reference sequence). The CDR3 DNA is TGTGCCTGGAGTGTCGGGATTGGCTATAGCTCCTACGAGCAGTACTTC. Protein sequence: CAWSVGIGYSSYEQYF.

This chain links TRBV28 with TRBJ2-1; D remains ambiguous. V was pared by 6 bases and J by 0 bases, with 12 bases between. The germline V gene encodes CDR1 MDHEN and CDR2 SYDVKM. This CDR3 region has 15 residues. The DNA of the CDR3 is TGTGCCAGCAGGGAATACAGTAGCTCCTACAATGAGCAGTTCTTC. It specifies CASREYSSSYNEQFF.